This T cell receptor beta chain derives from a study of response to subunit inactivated influenza vaccine. General study findings and limits: T cells newly recruited by each seasonal influenza vaccination are few, the authors suggested.

MiXCR was run by TCRdb on the RT-PCR reads, yielding one entry per CDR3 protein. Of 600,000 to 850,000 distinct CDR3 sequences in the sample, 14% were seen once. This clonotype was detected a few times. The antigen is undetermined. This CDR3 contains 14 residues. CDR1 is MNHEY, CDR2 SVGAGI, per germline. Trimming removed 2 bases at V and 3 bases at J, with 11 bases between. The sequence derives from a man aged 50 to 60 who received an inactivated influenza vaccine. The gene calls are TRBV6-5 and TRBJ2-7; D remains ambiguous. The material was PBMCs from blood, obtained less than 15 days before vaccination. Written as DNA, the CDR3 is TGTGCCAGCAGTTACAGCGACAAGTACTACGAGCAGTACTTC. Protein: CASSYSDKYYEQYF.